What follows are 5 T cell receptor beta chains derived from one specimen sequenced in a study of T cell responses to AZD1222 COVID-19 vaccine. Data came from immunoSEQ multiplex PCR; TCRdb stores just in-frame clones and leaves some out. This sample has roughly 180,000 clones, with about 87% found just once. The input for sequencing was peripheral blood, taken on day 0 of MenACWY control vaccination. These receptors originate from an adult in good health.

The J gene is TRBJ2-7, the V gene TRBV9, with 9 bases aligning to TRBD1. With V trimmed by 3 bases and J by 2 bases, 6 bases remained unmatched. Germline V lookup: CDR1 SGDLS, CDR2 YYNGEE. CDR3 length: 15 amino acids. The CDR3 sequence: CASSGGQGTPYEQYF. The CDR3, as DNA: TGTGCCAGCAGCGGGGGACAGGGAACTCCCTACGAGCAGTACTTC.

This rearrangement joins TRBV29-1 to TRBJ2-6; weak D call: TRBD1 (5 bases). The length of the CDR3 is 14 residues. Germline V lookup: CDR1 SQVTM, CDR2 ANQGSEA. Trimming removed 4 bases from V and 1 base from J, with 8 bases in between. The CDR3 coding sequence is TGCAGCGTTGCTCAGGGATCTGGGGCCAACGTCCTGACTTTC. Translation gives CSVAQGSGANVLTF. Full variable domain (rest looked up from reference TRBV29-1 and TRBJ2-6): SAVISQKPSRDICQRGTSLTIQCQVDSQVTMMFWYRQQPGQSLTLIATANQGSEATYESGFVIDKFPISRPNLTFSTLTVSNMSPEDSSIYLCSVAQGSGANVLTFGAGSRLTVL.

The chain uses TRBV30 and TRBJ2-3; D is undetermined. The CDR3 extends over 13 amino acids. V was pared by 1 base and J by 0 bases, with 5 bases between. Germline V lookup: CDR1 GTSNPN, CDR2 SVGIG (reference sequence). CDR3 bases: TGTGCCTGGAGTGGGCAGAGCACAGATACGCAGTATTTT. Its translation is CAWSGQSTDTQYF.

The rearrangement joins TRBV29-1 to TRBJ2-3, with D perhaps TRBD1 (6 bases). From germline, CDR1 is SQVTM and CDR2 ANQGSEA. V gave up 6 bases and J gave up 3 bases, with 13 bases separating them. The CDR3 is made up of 13 amino acids. The CDR3 DNA reads TGCAGCGTCCGGAGGACAGCTACAGATACGCAGTATTTT. It encodes CSVRRTATDTQYF.

This clone has a handful of counts. V gene TRBV5-1 combines with J gene TRBJ1-1; no definite D call. Germline CDR1 and CDR2: SGHRS and YFSETQ. The CDR3 contains 14 residues. Deletions cut 4 bases from V and 0 bases from J, with 10 bases between. The CDR3 DNA sequence: TGCGCCAGCAGCCGGTCCCTGATGAACACTGAAGCTTTCTTT. The encoded protein is CASSRSLMNTEAFF.